In this sample, the clone carrying this T cell receptor beta chain turned up once. Antigen specificity is unknown. These data come from a study of T cells in Graves' hyperthyroidism and ophthalmopathy. Amplification of TCR beta CDR3 regions used RNA as the template. HTBI primers were used for first-round RT-PCR of the TCR CDR3. TCRdb independently ran MiXCR on the multiplex PCR reads; one entry per CDR3 protein. The sample has a few hundred thousand distinct CDR3 sequences; roughly 46% are singletons. Findings and caveats of the study: Most thyroid-expanded clonotypes above 0.001 were also found in blood. The model foresaw ophthalmopathy a median around 6 months prior to onset.

Patients aged 18 to 65 with hyperthyroidism were newly diagnosed, with duration under 2 months. For the diagnoses, clinical symptoms, serum thyroxine and TRAb, thyroid ultrasound and orbital computed tomography were used. CDR3 length equals 12 residues. V lost 6 bases and J 8 bases, leaving 10 bases between the germline ends. CDR1 is MGHDK, CDR2 SYGVNS, per germline. The specimen sequenced was peripheral blood or thyroid tissue (not recorded which). The TCR originated in a woman younger than 35 with Graves' hyperthyroidism. The J gene is TRBJ1-4, the V gene TRBV25-1; D gene unclear. This chain's CDR3 is CASRGGREKLFF. The DNA of the CDR3 is TGTGCCAGCAGAGGTGGACGGGAAAAACTGTTTTTT.